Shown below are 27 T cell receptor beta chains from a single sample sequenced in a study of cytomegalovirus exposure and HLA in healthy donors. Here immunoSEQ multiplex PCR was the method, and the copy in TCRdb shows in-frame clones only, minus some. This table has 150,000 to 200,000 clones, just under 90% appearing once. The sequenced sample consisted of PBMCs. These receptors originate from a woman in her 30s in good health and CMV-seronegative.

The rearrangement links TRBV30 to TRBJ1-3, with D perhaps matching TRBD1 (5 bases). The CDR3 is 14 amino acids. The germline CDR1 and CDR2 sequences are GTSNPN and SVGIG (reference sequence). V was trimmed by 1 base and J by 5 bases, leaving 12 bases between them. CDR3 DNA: TGTGCCTGGAGTGCAGGGTCCGGGCGAAACACCATATATTTT. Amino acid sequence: CAWSAGSGRNTIYF.

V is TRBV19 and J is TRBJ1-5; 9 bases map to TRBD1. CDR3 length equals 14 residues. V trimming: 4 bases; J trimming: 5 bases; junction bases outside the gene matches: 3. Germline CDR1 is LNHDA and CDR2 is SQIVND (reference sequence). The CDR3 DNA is TGTGCCAGTAGTAGTACAGGGGGCTATCAGCCCCAGCATTTT. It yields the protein CASSSTGGYQPQHF.

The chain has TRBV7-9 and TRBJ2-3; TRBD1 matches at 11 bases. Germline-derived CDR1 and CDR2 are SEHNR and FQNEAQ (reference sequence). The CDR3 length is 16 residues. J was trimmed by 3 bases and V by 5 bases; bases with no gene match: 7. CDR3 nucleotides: TGTGCCAGCAGCCTTGGACAGGGGGCGGGGACAGATACGCAGTATTTT. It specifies CASSLGQGAGTDTQYF.

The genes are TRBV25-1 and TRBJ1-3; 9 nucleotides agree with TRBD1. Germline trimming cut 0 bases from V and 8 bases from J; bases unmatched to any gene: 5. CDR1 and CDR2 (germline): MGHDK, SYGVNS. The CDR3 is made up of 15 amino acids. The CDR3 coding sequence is TGTGCCAGCAGTGAATACGGGACAGGGTCTCACACCATATATTTT. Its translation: CASSEYGTGSHTIYF.

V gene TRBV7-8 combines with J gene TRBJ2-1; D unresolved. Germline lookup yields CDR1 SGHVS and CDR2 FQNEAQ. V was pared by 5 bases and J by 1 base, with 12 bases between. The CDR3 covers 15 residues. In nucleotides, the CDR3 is TGTGCCAGCAGCCCCTCTCCCGGGTCCTACAATGAGCAGTTCTTC. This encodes CASSPSPGSYNEQFF.

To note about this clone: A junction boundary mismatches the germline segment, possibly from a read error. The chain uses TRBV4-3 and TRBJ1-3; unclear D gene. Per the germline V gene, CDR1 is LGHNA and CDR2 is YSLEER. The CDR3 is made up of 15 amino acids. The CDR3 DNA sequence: TGCGCCAGCAGCCAAGATGGCAGCTCTGGAGACACCATATATTTT. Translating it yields CASSQDGSSGDTIYF.

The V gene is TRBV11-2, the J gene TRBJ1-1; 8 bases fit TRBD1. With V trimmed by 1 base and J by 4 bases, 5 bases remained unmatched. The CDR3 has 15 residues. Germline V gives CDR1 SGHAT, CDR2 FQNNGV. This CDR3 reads CASSLVRGRGTEAFF. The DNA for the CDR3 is TGTGCCAGCAGCTTAGTCAGGGGGCGAGGCACTGAAGCTTTCTTT.

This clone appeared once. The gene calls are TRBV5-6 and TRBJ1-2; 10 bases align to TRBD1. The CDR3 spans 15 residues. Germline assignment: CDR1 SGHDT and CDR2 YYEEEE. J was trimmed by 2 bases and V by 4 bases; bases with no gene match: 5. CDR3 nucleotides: TGTGCCAGCAGCGGCGGGACAGGGGCCAACTATGGCTACACCTTC. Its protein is CASSGGTGANYGYTF.

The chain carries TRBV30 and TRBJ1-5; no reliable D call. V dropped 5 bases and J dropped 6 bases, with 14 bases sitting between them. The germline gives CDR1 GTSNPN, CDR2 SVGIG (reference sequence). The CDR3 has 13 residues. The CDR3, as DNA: TGTGCCTGGGAGGGAGTTCAGTGTCAGCCCCAGCATTTT. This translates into CAWEGVQCQPQHF.

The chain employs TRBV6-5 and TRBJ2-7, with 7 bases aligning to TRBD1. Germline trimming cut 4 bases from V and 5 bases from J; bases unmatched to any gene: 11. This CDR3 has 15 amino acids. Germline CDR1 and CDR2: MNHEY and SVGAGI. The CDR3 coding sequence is TGTGCCAGCAGTTGGCAGGGACAGTTGGTTGACGAGCAGTACTTC. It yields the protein CASSWQGQLVDEQYF.

Written as DNA, the CDR3 is TGTGCCAGCAGTGTTCTAGCGGGGGCCGTCACCGGGGAGCTGTTTTTT. Protein product: CASSVLAGAVTGELFF. The chain recombines TRBV25-1 with TRBJ2-2, with TRBD2 matching 10 bases. V trimming: 4 bases; J trimming: 4 bases; junction bases outside the gene matches: 6. Looked up from germline, CDR1 is MGHDK and CDR2 is SYGVNS. The CDR3 is 16 amino acids.

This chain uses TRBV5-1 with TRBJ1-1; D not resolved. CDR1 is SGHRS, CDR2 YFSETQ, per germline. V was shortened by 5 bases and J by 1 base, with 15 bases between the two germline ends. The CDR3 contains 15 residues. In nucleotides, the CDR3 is TGCGCCAGCAGGCCCGGCCCCCGGGGGAACACTGAAGCTTTCTTT. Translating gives CASRPGPRGNTEAFF.

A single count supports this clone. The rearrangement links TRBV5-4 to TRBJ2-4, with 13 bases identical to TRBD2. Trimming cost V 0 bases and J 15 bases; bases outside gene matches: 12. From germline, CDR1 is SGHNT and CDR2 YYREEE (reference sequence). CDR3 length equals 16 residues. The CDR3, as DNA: TGTGCCAGCAGCTTGGATCGTAGGACTAGCGGGGGAGGGGCGTACTTC. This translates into CASSLDRRTSGGGAYF.

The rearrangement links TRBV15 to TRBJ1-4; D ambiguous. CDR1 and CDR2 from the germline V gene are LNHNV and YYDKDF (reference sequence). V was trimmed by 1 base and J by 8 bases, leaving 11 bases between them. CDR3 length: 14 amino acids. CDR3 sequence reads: CATSRGAVTEKLFF. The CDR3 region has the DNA TGTGCCACCAGCAGAGGGGCAGTGACCGAAAAACTGTTTTTT.

CDR3 protein: CASSQPDSRSYEQYF. CDR3 DNA: TGCGCCAGCAGCCAACCGGACAGCCGTTCCTACGAGCAGTACTTC. The chain has TRBV4-1 and TRBJ2-7, with TRBD1 as a possible D gene (6 bases). Germline V gives CDR1 MGHRA, CDR2 YSYEKL. The CDR3 sequence is 15 residues long. V was shortened by 2 bases and J by 1 base, with 12 bases between the two germline ends.

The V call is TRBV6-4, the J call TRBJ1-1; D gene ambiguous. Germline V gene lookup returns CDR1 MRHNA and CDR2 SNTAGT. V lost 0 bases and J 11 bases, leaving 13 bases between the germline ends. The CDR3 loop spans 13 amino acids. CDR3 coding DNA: TGTGCCAGCAGTGACTCGAAAGGACTCTCTGCTTTCTTT. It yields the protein CASSDSKGLSAFF.

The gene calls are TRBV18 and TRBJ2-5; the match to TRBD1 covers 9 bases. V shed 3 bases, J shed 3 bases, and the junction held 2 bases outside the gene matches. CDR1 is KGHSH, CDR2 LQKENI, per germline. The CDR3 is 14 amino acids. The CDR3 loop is CASSPRDREETQYF. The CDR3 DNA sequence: TGTGCCAGCTCACCCAGGGACAGGGAAGAGACCCAGTACTTC.

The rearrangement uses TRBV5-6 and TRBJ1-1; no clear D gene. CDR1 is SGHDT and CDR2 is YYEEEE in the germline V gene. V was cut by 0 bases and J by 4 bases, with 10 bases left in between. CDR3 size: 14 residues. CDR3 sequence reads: CASSLDRVSTEAFF. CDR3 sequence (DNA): TGTGCCAGCAGCTTGGATCGGGTGAGCACTGAAGCTTTCTTT. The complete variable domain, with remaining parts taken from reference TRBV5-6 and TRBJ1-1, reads DAGVTQSPTHLIKTRGQQVTLRCSPKSGHDTVSWYQQALGQGPQFIFQYYEEEERQRGNFPDRFSGHQFPNYSSELNVNALLLGDSALYLCASSLDRVSTEAFFGQGTRLTVV.

The DNA for the CDR3 is TGTGCCAGCAGTGAATACGGGATAAACACTGAAGCTTTCTTT. It encodes CASSEYGINTEAFF. This sequence joins TRBV6-1 and TRBJ1-1, with D hard to call. Germline CDR1 MNHNS, CDR2 SASEGT. CDR3 size: 14 residues. The V end lost 2 bases, the J end lost 2 bases, and 9 bases lay between the germline ends.

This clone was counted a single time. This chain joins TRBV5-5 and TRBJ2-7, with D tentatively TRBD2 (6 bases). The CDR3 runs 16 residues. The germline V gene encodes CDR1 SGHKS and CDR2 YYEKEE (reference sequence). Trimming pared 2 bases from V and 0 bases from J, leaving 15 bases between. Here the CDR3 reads CASSLAAGRDSYEQYF. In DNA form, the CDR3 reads TGTGCCAGCAGCTTAGCCGCGGGACGGGACTCCTACGAGCAGTACTTC.

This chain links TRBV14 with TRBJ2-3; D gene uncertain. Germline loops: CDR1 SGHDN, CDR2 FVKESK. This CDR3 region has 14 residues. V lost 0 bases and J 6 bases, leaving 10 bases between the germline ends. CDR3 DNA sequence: TGTGCCAGCAGCCAAGATCTCTTTATCGATACGCAGTATTTT. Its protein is CASSQDLFIDTQYF.

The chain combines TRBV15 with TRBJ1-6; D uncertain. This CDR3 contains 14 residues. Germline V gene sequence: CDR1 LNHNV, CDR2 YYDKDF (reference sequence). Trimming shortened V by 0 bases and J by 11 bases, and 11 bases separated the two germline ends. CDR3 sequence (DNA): TGTGCCACCAGCAGAGATGTGGCGGATCCACCCCTCCACTTT. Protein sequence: CATSRDVADPPLHF.

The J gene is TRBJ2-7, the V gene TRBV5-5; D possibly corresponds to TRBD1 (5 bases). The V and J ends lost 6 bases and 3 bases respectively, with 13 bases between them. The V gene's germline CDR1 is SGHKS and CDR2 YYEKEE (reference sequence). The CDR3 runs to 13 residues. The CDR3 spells CASKTAPFYEQYF. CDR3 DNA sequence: TGTGCCAGCAAGACAGCACCCTTCTACGAGCAGTACTTC.

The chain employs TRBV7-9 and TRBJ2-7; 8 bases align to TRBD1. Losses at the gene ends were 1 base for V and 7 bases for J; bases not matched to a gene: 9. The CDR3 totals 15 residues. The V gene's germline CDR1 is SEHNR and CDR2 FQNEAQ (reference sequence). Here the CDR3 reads CASSLEEDRAWEQYF. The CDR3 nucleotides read TGTGCCAGCAGCTTAGAGGAGGACAGGGCCTGGGAGCAGTACTTC.

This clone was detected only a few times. The CDR3 spells CAWRGQNSPLHF. The DNA of the CDR3 is TGTGCCTGGAGGGGACAAAATTCACCCCTCCACTTT. The chain employs TRBV30 and TRBJ1-6, with a possible D match to TRBD1 (6 bases). V lost 3 bases, J lost 7 bases, and 7 bases lay in between. Germline V gives CDR1 GTSNPN, CDR2 SVGIG (reference sequence). This CDR3 is 12 amino acids long.

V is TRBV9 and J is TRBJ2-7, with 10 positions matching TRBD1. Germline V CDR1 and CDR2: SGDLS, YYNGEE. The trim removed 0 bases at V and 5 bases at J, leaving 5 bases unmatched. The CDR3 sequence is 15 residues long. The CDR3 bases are TGTGCCAGCAGCGTAGCGACAGGGGGCGTGGACGAGCAGTACTTC. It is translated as CASSVATGGVDEQYF.

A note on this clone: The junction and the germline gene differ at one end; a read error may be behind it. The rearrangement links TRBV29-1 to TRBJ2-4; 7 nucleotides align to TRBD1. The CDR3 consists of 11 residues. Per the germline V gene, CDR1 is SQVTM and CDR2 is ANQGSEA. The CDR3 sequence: CSVERQDRVFF. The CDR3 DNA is TGCAGCGTTGAGAGGCAAGACAGGGTGTTTTTC.